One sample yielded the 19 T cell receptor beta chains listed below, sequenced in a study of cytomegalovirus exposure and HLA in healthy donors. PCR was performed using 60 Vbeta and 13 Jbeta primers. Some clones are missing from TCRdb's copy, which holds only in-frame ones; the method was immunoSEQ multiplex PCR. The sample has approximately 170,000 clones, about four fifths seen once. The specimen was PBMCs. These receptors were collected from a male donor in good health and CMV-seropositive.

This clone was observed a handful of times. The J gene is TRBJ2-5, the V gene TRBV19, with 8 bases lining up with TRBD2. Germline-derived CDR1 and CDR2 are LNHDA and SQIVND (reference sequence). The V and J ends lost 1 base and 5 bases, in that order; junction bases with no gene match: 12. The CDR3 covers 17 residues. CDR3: CASSIVLVRTSRETQYF. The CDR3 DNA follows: TGTGCCAGTAGTATAGTGTTGGTCAGGACTAGCAGGGAGACCCAGTACTTC.

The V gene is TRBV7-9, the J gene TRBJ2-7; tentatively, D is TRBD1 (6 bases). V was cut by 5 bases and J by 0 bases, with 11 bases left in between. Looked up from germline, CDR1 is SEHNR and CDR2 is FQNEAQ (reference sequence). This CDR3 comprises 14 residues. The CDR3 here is CASSDRDNSYEQYF. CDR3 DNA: TGTGCCAGCAGCGACCGGGACAACTCCTACGAGCAGTACTTC.

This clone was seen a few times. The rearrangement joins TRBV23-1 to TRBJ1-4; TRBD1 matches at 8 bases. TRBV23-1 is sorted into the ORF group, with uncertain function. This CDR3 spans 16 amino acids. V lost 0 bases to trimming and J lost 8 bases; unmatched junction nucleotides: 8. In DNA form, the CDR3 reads TGCGCCAGCAGTCAATCCTCGGACAGGGCAAAAGAAAAACTGTTTTTT. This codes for CASSQSSDRAKEKLFF.

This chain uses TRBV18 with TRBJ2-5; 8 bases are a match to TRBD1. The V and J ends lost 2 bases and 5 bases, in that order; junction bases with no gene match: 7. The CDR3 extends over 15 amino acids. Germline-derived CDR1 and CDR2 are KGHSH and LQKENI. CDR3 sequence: CASSPIAGGDETQYF. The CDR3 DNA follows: TGTGCCAGCTCACCAATAGCAGGGGGCGACGAGACCCAGTACTTC.

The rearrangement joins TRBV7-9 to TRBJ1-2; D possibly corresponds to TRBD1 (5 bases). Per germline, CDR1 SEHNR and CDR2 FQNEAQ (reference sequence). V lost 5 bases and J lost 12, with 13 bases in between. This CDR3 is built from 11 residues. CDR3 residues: CASSTGLAHTF. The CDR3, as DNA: TGTGCCAGCAGCACGGGACTCGCGCACACCTTC. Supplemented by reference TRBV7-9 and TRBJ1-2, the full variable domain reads DTGVSQNPRHKITKRGQNVTFRCDPISEHNRLYWYRQTLGQGPEFLTYFQNEAQLEKSRLLSDRFSAERPKGSFSTLEIQRTEQGDSAMYLCASSTGLAHTFGSGTRLTVV.

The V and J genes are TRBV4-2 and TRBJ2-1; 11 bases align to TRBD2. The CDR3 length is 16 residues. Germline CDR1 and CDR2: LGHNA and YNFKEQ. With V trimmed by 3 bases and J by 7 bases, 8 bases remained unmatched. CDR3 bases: TGTGCCAGCAGCCACATAGCGGGGGGGCCGGGGAATGAGCAGTTCTTC. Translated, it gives CASSHIAGGPGNEQFF.

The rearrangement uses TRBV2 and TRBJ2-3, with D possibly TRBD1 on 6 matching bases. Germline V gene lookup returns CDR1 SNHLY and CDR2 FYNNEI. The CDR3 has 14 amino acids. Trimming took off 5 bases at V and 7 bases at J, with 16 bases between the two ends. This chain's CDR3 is CASSRQEVENTQYF. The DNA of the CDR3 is TGTGCCAGCAGTCGACAGGAAGTTGAAAATACGCAGTATTTT.

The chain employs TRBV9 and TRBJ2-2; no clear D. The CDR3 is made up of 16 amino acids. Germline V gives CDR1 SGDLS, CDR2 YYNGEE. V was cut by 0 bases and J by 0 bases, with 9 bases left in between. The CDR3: CASSVVGRTNTGELFF. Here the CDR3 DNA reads TGTGCCAGCAGCGTAGTGGGCAGGACGAACACCGGGGAGCTGTTTTTT. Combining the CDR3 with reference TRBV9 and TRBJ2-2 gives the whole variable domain DSGVTQTPKHLITATGQRVTLRCSPRSGDLSVYWYQQSLDQGLQFLIQYYNGEERAKGNILERFSAQQFPDLHSELNLSSLELGDSALYFCASSVVGRTNTGELFFGEGSRLTVL.

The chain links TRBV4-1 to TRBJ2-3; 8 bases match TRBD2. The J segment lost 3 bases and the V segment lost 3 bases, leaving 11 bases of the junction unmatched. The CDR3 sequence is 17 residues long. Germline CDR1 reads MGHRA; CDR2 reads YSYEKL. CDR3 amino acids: CASSQGQLRGGTDTQYF. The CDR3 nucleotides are TGCGCCAGCAGCCAGGGACAACTTCGGGGGGGAACAGATACGCAGTATTTT.

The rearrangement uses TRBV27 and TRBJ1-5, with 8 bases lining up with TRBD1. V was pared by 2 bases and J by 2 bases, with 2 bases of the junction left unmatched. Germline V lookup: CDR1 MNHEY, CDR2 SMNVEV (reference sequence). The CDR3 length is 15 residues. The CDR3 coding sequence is TGTGCCAGCAGTTTAGTGGGACAGGGCAATCAGCCCCAGCATTTT. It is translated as CASSLVGQGNQPQHF.

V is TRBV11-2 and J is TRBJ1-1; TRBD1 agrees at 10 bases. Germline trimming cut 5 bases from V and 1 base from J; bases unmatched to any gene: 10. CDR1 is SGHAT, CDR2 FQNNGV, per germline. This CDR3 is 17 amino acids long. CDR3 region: CASSPTGDRGWNTEAFF. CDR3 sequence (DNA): TGTGCCAGCAGCCCCACTGGGGACAGGGGATGGAACACTGAAGCTTTCTTT.

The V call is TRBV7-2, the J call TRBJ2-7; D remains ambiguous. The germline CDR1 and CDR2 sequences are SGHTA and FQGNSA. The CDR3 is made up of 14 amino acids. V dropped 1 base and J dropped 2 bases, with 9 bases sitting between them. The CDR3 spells CASSLDSLTYEQYF. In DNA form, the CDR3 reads TGTGCCAGCAGCTTAGACTCCTTAACCTACGAGCAGTACTTC.

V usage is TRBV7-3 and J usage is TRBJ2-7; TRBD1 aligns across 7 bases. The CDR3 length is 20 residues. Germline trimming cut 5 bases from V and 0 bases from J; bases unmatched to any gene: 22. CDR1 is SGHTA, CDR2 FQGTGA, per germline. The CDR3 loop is CASSIQTGTASPFSSYEQYF. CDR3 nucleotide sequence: TGTGCCAGCAGCATTCAGACCGGGACAGCAAGCCCTTTTAGCTCCTACGAGCAGTACTTC.

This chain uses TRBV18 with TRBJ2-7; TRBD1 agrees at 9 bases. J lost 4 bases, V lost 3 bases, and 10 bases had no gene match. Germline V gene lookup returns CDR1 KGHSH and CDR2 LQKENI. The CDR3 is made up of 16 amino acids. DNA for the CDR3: TGTGCCAGCTCACCCAATCCCGGGACAGGGCCATACGAGCAGTACTTC. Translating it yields CASSPNPGTGPYEQYF.

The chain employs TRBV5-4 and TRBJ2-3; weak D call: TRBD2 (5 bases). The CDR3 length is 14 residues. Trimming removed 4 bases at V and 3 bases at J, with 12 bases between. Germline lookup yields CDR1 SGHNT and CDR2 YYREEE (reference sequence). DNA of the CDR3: TGTGCCAGCAGCCTGGACTTAATTACAGATACGCAGTATTTT. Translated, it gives CASSLDLITDTQYF. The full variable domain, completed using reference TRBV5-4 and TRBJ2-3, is ETGVTQSPTHLIKTRGQQVTLRCSSQSGHNTVSWYQQALGQGPQFIFQYYREEENGRGNFPPRFSGLQFPNYSSELNVNALELDDSALYLCASSLDLITDTQYFGPGTRLTVL.

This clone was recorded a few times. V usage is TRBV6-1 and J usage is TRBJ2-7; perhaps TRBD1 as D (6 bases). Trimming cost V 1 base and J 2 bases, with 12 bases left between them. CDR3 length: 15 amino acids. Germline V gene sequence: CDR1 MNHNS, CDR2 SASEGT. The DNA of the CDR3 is TGTGCCAGCAGTGAAGTTACCACAGGGACCTACGAGCAGTACTTC. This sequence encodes CASSEVTTGTYEQYF.

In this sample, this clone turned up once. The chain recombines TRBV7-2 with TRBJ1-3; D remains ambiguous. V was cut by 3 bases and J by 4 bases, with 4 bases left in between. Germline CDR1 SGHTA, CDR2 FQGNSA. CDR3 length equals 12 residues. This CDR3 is CASSFRGNTIYF. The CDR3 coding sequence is TGTGCCAGCAGCTTCAGAGGAAACACCATATATTTT.

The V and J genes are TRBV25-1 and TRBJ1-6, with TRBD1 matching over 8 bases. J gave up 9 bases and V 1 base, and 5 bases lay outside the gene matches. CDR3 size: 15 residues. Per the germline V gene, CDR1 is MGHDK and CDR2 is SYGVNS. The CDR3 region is CASSESGTGSSPLHF. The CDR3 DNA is TGTGCCAGCAGTGAATCAGGGACAGGCTCTTCACCCCTCCACTTT.

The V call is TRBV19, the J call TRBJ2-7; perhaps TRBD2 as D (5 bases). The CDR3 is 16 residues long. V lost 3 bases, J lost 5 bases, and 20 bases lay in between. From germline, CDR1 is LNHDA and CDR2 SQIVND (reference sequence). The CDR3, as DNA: TGTGCCAGTAGTATGAACTCCCGGGTCTACGGGAACGAGCAGTACTTC. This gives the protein CASSMNSRVYGNEQYF.